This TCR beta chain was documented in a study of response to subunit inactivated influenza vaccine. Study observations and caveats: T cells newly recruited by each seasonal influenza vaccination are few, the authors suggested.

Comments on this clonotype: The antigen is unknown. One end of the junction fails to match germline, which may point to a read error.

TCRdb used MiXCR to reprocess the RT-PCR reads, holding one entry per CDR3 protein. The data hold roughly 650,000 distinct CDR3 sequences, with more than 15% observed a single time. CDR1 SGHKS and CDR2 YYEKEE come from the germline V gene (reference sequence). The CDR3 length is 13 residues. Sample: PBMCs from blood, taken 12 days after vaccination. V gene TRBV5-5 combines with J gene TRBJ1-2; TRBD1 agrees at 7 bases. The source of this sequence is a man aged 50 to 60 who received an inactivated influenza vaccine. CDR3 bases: TGTGCCGGCAGCTTAAGGGGGCTCTATGGCTACACCTTC. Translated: CAGSLRGLYGYTF.